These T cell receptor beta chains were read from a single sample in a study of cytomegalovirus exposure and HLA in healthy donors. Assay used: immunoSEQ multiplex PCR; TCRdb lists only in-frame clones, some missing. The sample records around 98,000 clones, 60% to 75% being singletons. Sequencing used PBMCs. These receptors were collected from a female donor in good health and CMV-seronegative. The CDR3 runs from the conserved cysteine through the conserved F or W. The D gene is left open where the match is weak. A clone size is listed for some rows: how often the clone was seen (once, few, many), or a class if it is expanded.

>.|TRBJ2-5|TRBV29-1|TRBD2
CSVEALGGGAGETQYF
TGCAGCGTTGAAGCTCTAGGCGGGGGGGCGGGAGAGACCCAGTACTTC
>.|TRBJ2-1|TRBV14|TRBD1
CASSPPPGQGRDWSYNEQFF
TGTGCCAGCAGCCCTCCCCCGGGACAGGGGAGGGATTGGTCCTACAATGAGCAGTTCTTC
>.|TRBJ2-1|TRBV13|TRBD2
CASDERGGTYNEQFF
TGTGCCAGCGATGAGCGGGGGGGAACCTACAATGAGCAGTTCTTC
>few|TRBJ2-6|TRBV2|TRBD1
CASRIGQASGANVLTF
TGTGCCAGCAGGATTGGACAGGCCTCTGGGGCCAACGTCCTGACTTTC
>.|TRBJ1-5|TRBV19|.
CASSIVLGAGQPQHF
TGTGCCAGTAGTATAGTCCTGGGGGCCGGTCAGCCCCAGCATTTT
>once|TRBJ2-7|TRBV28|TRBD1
CASPPDRAFDEQYF
TGTGCCAGCCCCCCCGACAGGGCTTTTGACGAGCAGTACTTC
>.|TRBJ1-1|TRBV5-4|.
CASSFGVATEAFF
TGTGCCAGCAGCTTCGGGGTGGCCACTGAAGCTTTCTTT
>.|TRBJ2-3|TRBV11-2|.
CASSWLSTDTQYF
TGTGCCAGCAGCTGGCTCAGCACAGATACGCAGTATTTT
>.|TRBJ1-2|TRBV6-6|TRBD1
CASSYQGQILSGYTF
TGTGCCAGCAGTTACCAGGGACAGATTTTGAGCGGCTACACCTTC
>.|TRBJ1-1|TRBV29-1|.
CSVFSPTGWTEAFF
TGCAGCGTTTTCAGCCCGACAGGTTGGACTGAAGCTTTCTTT
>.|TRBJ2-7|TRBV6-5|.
CASQGNAYEQYF
TGTGCCAGCCAGGGGAATGCCTACGAGCAGTACTTC
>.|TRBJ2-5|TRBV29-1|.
CSVGGTGADLQETQYF
TGCAGCGTTGGGGGGACTGGAGCTGACCTACAAGAGACCCAGTACTTC
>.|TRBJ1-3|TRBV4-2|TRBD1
CASSQVDRGAGNTIYF
TGTGCCAGCAGCCAAGTTGACAGGGGGGCTGGAAACACCATATATTTT
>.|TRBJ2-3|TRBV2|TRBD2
CASSEVSGSSDTQYF
TGTGCCAGCAGTGAGGTTAGCGGGAGTAGCGATACGCAGTATTTT
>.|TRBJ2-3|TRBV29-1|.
CSVEVPPSSTQYF
TGCAGCGTTGAAGTCCCTCCTAGTTCAACGCAGTATTTT
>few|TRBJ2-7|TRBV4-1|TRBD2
CASSQDLGTSGRTGEQYF
TGCGCCAGCAGCCAAGACTTAGGGACTAGCGGGAGAACGGGCGAGCAGTACTTC
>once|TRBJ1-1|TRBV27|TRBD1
CASSLSQGDTEAFF
TGTGCCAGCAGTTTATCGCAGGGGGACACTGAAGCTTTCTTT